The rows below give T cell receptor beta chains drawn from one sample of a study of T cells in Graves' hyperthyroidism and ophthalmopathy. Via MiXCR, TCRdb re-called the multiplex PCR reads, giving one row per CDR3 protein. The sample lists about 620,000 distinct CDR3 sequences, under 20% occurring once. Sequencing was performed on blood. The receptors shown here come from a woman younger than 45 with Graves' hyperthyroidism. Each CDR3 is given with its conserved first and last residue. The order of the fields is D gene, V gene, J gene, clone size, CDR3 protein, CDR3 DNA. The D gene is left open where the match is weak. Size values are once, few and many counts, or a class for expanded clones, and some rows have none.

d_gene: NA; v_gene: TRBV6-2/TRBV6-3; j_gene: TRBJ2-4; abundance: few; CDR3aa: CASSYVGQAKNIQYF; CDR3nt: TGTGCCAGCAGTTACGTGGGGCAGGCCAAAAACATTCAGTACTTC
d_gene: NA; v_gene: TRBV29-1; j_gene: TRBJ1-1; abundance: many; CDR3aa: CSVPLLGGTEAFF; CDR3nt: TGCAGCGTTCCCCTTTTGGGGGGCACTGAAGCTTTCTTT
d_gene: TRBD2; v_gene: TRBV20-1; j_gene: TRBJ2-6; abundance: few; CDR3aa: CSARDLADKSGANVLTF; CDR3nt: TGCAGTGCTAGAGATCTAGCGGACAAGTCTGGGGCCAACGTCCTGACTTTC
d_gene: NA; v_gene: TRBV5-1; j_gene: TRBJ1-4; abundance: NA; CDR3aa: CASSQSPPGEKLFF; CDR3nt: TGCGCCAGCAGCCAAAGCCCCCCCGGGGAAAAACTGTTTTTT
d_gene: TRBD2; v_gene: TRBV7-2; j_gene: TRBJ2-1; abundance: few; CDR3aa: CASSPVGLAGDEQFF; CDR3nt: TGTGCCAGCAGCCCAGTGGGGCTAGCGGGGGATGAGCAGTTCTTC
d_gene: TRBD1; v_gene: TRBV28; j_gene: TRBJ2-5; abundance: many; CDR3aa: CASSLSNRGETQYF; CDR3nt: TGTGCCAGCAGTTTATCAAACAGGGGAGAGACCCAGTACTTC
d_gene: TRBD2; v_gene: TRBV7-2; j_gene: TRBJ2-7; abundance: NA; CDR3aa: CASSFSPGLGYEQYF; CDR3nt: TGTGCCAGCAGCTTTTCACCGGGACTAGGGTACGAGCAGTACTTC
d_gene: NA; v_gene: TRBV28; j_gene: TRBJ2-1; abundance: many; CDR3aa: CASRFAYNEQFF; CDR3nt: TGTGCCAGCAGGTTCGCCTACAATGAGCAGTTCTTC
d_gene: NA; v_gene: TRBV6-2/TRBV6-3; j_gene: TRBJ1-2; abundance: NA; CDR3aa: CASSYSRANYGYTF; CDR3nt: TGTGCCAGCAGTTACTCACGGGCTAACTATGGCTACACCTTC
d_gene: NA; v_gene: TRBV27; j_gene: TRBJ2-7; abundance: NA; CDR3aa: CASSYSENYEQYF; CDR3nt: TGTGCCAGCAGTTATTCAGAGAACTACGAGCAGTACTTC
d_gene: NA; v_gene: TRBV20-1; j_gene: TRBJ2-7; abundance: many; CDR3aa: CSASGGTYEQYF; CDR3nt: TGCAGTGCTAGTGGAGGGACCTACGAGCAGTACTTC
d_gene: NA; v_gene: TRBV13; j_gene: TRBJ2-5; abundance: many; CDR3aa: CASSLRDGGVETQYF; CDR3nt: TGTGCCAGCAGCTTACGGGACGGAGGAGTGGAGACCCAGTACTTC
d_gene: NA; v_gene: TRBV7-9; j_gene: TRBJ2-5; abundance: NA; CDR3aa: CASSRTETQYF; CDR3nt: TGTGCCAGCAGCCGGACGGAGACCCAGTACTTC
d_gene: NA; v_gene: TRBV2; j_gene: TRBJ2-4; abundance: NA; CDR3aa: CASSEVGEDIQYF; CDR3nt: TGTGCCAGCAGTGAAGTCGGGGAGGACATTCAGTACTTC
d_gene: NA; v_gene: TRBV24-1; j_gene: TRBJ1-2; abundance: few; CDR3aa: CATSDADGYTF; CDR3nt: TGTGCCACCAGTGACGCGGATGGCTACACCTTC
d_gene: NA; v_gene: TRBV12-3/TRBV12-4; j_gene: TRBJ1-5; abundance: many; CDR3aa: CASSAYREIEPQHF; CDR3nt: TGTGCCAGCAGTGCATACAGGGAAATAGAGCCCCAGCATTTT
d_gene: NA; v_gene: TRBV12-3/TRBV12-4; j_gene: TRBJ2-1; abundance: many; CDR3aa: CASSFGPWDSREQFF; CDR3nt: TGTGCCAGCAGTTTCGGTCCCTGGGACTCCCGCGAGCAGTTCTTC
d_gene: NA; v_gene: TRBV14; j_gene: TRBJ1-5; abundance: few; CDR3aa: CASSQASRVYQPQHF; CDR3nt: TGTGCCAGCAGCCAAGCTTCGAGGGTGTATCAGCCCCAGCATTTT
d_gene: NA; v_gene: TRBV12-3/TRBV12-4; j_gene: TRBJ1-5; abundance: NA; CDR3aa: CASSFRGARIQPQHF; CDR3nt: TGTGCCAGCAGTTTTAGGGGGGCGAGGATCCAGCCCCAGCATTTT
d_gene: TRBD1; v_gene: TRBV5-6; j_gene: TRBJ1-1; abundance: few; CDR3aa: CASRDRGLLHTEAFF; CDR3nt: TGTGCCAGCAGGGACAGGGGGCTTCTCCACACTGAAGCTTTCTTT
d_gene: NA; v_gene: TRBV5-1; j_gene: TRBJ2-3; abundance: many; CDR3aa: CASSFRTELLDTQYF; CDR3nt: TGCGCCAGCAGCTTTAGGACAGAGTTATTAGATACGCAGTATTTT
d_gene: TRBD1; v_gene: TRBV27; j_gene: TRBJ2-2; abundance: many; CDR3aa: CASSSGKGTGEDTGELFF; CDR3nt: TGTGCCAGCAGTTCCGGGAAAGGGACAGGGGAAGACACCGGGGAGCTGTTTTTT